This TCR beta chain was sequenced during a study of blood T cell repertoires in COVID-19. For the study at large: In each case, the material was cDNA or gDNA derived from T cells, B-cell-depleted T cells, or PBMCs.

The CDR3 extends over 14 amino acids. The V end was cut by 4 bases, the J end by 2 bases, with 9 bases between. Germline values: CDR1 MNHEY, CDR2 SVGAGI. This clone occurred a few times. The table came from immunoSEQ multiplex PCR; TCRdb's copy has only in-frame clones and leaves some out. Found here are 150,000 to 200,000 clones, roughly nine tenths of them singletons; the top ten hold around 3%. The clonotype originates from a man in his sixties with acute or convalescent COVID-19. Sequences were obtained from peripheral blood. The rearrangement links TRBV6-5 to TRBJ1-3; the D gene is possibly TRBD1 (6 bases). The CDR3, as DNA: TGTGCCAGCAGTTCCTCAGGGGCTGGAAACACCATATATTTT. Translation: CASSSSGAGNTIYF.